A selection of T cell receptor beta chains follows, all from one sample in a study of CD8 T cells in ankylosing spondylitis. TCRdb redid the calling of the 5' RACE reads with MiXCR, one entry per CDR3 protein. This repertoire shows tens of thousands of distinct CDR3 sequences, 6% found once; its top ten account for approximately 12%. Sequences were obtained from blood, either unsorted or a sorted T cell fraction (not recorded which). The receptors were sampled from a male donor with ankylosing spondylitis or in good health (not recorded which). The CDR3 runs from the conserved cysteine through the conserved F or W. A D gene is named only where the DNA matches it firmly. Clone size is stated in some rows and not others, as once, few, many or a class when expanded.

v_gene	j_gene	d_gene	abundance	CDR3nt	CDR3aa
TRBV6-2/TRBV6-3	TRBJ2-2	NA	many	TGTGCCAGCAGTCCCCGAAAGCCAGGGCGGGCCGGGGAGCTGTTTTTT	CASSPRKPGRAGELFF
TRBV7-8	TRBJ2-5	NA	many	TGTGCCAGCAGCTTGCAGAAACAAGAGACCCAGTACTTC	CASSLQKQETQYF
TRBV7-2	TRBJ2-5	NA	many	TGTGCCAGCAGCTTAGTCGGGCAGGGTCGACAAGAGACCCAGTACTTC	CASSLVGQGRQETQYF
TRBV4-2	TRBJ2-3	NA	many	TGTGCCAGCAGCCAAGTCTTGGGCGGCTACGGCGGTACGCAGTATTTT	CASSQVLGGYGGTQYF
TRBV15	TRBJ2-1	NA	many	TGTGCCAACCAAAGACGTCCTTCTCGATACAATGAGCAGTTCTTC	CANQRRPSRYNEQFF
TRBV7-9	TRBJ1-1	NA	NA	TGTGCCAGCAGCTTAGTCGGGGGCAACAGGAGGAACACTGAAGCTTTCTTT	CASSLVGGNRRNTEAFF
TRBV6-5	TRBJ2-1	TRBD1	medium-sized	TGTGCCAGCAGTTACGGGACAGGGGGCTACAATGAGCAGTTCTTC	CASSYGTGGYNEQFF
TRBV5-1	TRBJ2-7	TRBD2	many	TGCGCCAGCAGTTTGGGTGGGGCGGGAGCTTCGGCCCCCTACGAGCAGTACTTC	CASSLGGAGASAPYEQYF
TRBV7-3	TRBJ2-1	TRBD2	many	TGTGCCAGCAGCTTAATTGCGGGAGTAAGCGAGCAGTTCTTC	CASSLIAGVSEQFF
TRBV12-3/TRBV12-4	TRBJ2-3	NA	many	TGTGCCAGCAGTTTCCACTATGGGGGAGATACGCAGTATTTT	CASSFHYGGDTQYF
TRBV5-1	TRBJ1-5	TRBD1	many	TGCGCCAGCAGCTCGACAGGGGACTCTGATCAGCCCCAGCATTTT	CASSSTGDSDQPQHF
TRBV12-3/TRBV12-4	TRBJ1-5	NA	many	TGTGCCAGCAGTTTTGGGGCAGGGCGGCGGCAGCCCCAGCATTTT	CASSFGAGRRQPQHF
TRBV29-1	TRBJ1-5	NA	many	TGCAGCGTAAGGGCAGGGGCTGACATATCCCAGCATTTT	CSVRAGADISQHF
TRBV4-1	TRBJ1-1	NA	few	TGCGCCAGCAGCCAACGGTTCCTGCAAACTCAGGACGACACTGAAGCTTTCTTT	CASSQRFLQTQDDTEAFF
TRBV28	TRBJ2-3	TRBD2	many	TGTGCCAGCAGTTCCCCCAGGGCGGGAGGGAGTGATACGCAGTATTTT	CASSSPRAGGSDTQYF
TRBV7-9	TRBJ2-3	NA	many	TGTGCCAGCAGCTTAGAGCGCACATCTCACCGAGATACGCAGTATTTT	CASSLERTSHRDTQYF
TRBV10-3	TRBJ2-2	NA	many	TGTGCCACCAACTCAAAGGGGCCTTCCGGGGAGCTGTTTTTT	CATNSKGPSGELFF
TRBV4-3	TRBJ2-2	TRBD1	many	TGCGCCAGCAGCCAAGAGGTGCAGGACAGGGGCCAGACCGGGGAGCTGTTTTTT	CASSQEVQDRGQTGELFF
TRBV7-6	TRBJ2-5	NA	many	TGTGCCAGCAGCTTAGCGCGGGAGACCCAGTACTTC	CASSLARETQYF
TRBV28	TRBJ2-1	NA	many	TGTGCCAGCACCCCGTCGGGCAATGAGCAGTTCTTC	CASTPSGNEQFF
TRBV2	TRBJ1-6	NA	many	TGTGCCAGCAGTGTCGGGGATTCACCCCTCCACTTT	CASSVGDSPLHF
TRBV5-4	TRBJ2-3	TRBD2	many	TGTGCCAGCAGCCTGCGCACTAGCGCCACCACAGATACGCAGTATTTT	CASSLRTSATTDTQYF
TRBV5-1	TRBJ2-2	TRBD1	many	TGCGCCAGCAGGGGCGGACAGGCCAACACCGGGGAGCTGTTTTTT	CASRGGQANTGELFF
TRBV4-3	TRBJ1-1	TRBD1	many	TGCGCCAGCAGCCAAGAACCGGGACAGGGACGCACTGAAGCTTTCTTT	CASSQEPGQGRTEAFF
TRBV7-3	TRBJ2-7	NA	many	TGTGCCAGCAGCTTGGGCAGGGGAAGAGAGCAGTACTTC	CASSLGRGREQYF
TRBV7-3	TRBJ2-2	NA	many	TGTGCCAGCAGCCCAACAGGGTTCACCGGGGAGCTGTTTTTT	CASSPTGFTGELFF
TRBV4-1	TRBJ2-7	TRBD1	many	TGCGCCAGCAGCCAAGGAATACAGGGGGTGTCGTACGAGCAGTACTTC	CASSQGIQGVSYEQYF
TRBV13	TRBJ2-1	NA	many	TGTGCCAGCAGCTTAGCGCCGAGCGACGAGCAGTTCTTC	CASSLAPSDEQFF
TRBV6-2/TRBV6-3	TRBJ2-3	TRBD2	many	TGTGCCAGCAGTTATCGAGCGGGAGACGGGCGAAGCACAGATACGCAGTATTTT	CASSYRAGDGRSTDTQYF